The clone carrying this T cell receptor (beta chain) came up a few times. Its antigen is as yet unknown. This sample was included in a study of beta chain features in type 1 diabetes. Trimming took off 3 bases at V and 3 bases at J, with 16 bases between the two ends. The germline V gene encodes CDR1 SGHTA and CDR2 FQGTGA. This CDR3 comprises 16 residues. General study results and limits: In type 1 diabetes patients, VDJ junctions had fewer insertions; deletions at these junctions were more frequent. The similarity of naive, central memory and Treg TCRB repertoires appeared greater among patients than among healthy donors.

The authors reverse transcribed all of the isolated RNA, so sequencing captured expressed TCRB transcripts. Produced via immunoSEQ multiplex PCR; TCRdb's table is partial and in-frame only. The table has some 410,000 clones, about 15% seen once. The sample consisted of naive CD4+ T cells from blood. The chain is built from TRBV7-3 and TRBJ2-3; weak D call: TRBD2 (5 bases). The sequence was obtained from a man aged 25-45 years in good health. The CDR3 DNA reads as TGTGCCAGCAGCTTTACGGGCCGGGGAGTAACAGATACGCAGTATTTT. Residues: CASSFTGRGVTDTQYF.